This TCR beta chain originates from a study of blood T cell repertoires in COVID-19. Study overall: PBMCs, B-cell-depleted T cells, or T cells provided the cDNA or gDNA that made up the material.

Participants were placed into cohorts based on the clinical history they reported. Trimming left V 7 bases short and J 6 bases short, with 7 bases between. This CDR3 spans 10 amino acids. TCRdb keeps only in-frame clones here, not all; method: immunoSEQ multiplex PCR. The sample holds over 350,000 clones, more than 75% seen once. The chain employs TRBV23-1 and TRBJ2-7, with D uncertain. TRBV23-1 has ORF status, its function being uncertain. The source of this sequence is a woman aged 30 to 39 with acute COVID-19. The sequenced sample was PBMCs or T cells enriched from blood (not recorded which). CDR3 DNA sequence: TGCGCCAGCATAATCGGCGAGCAGTACTTC. Protein product: CASIIGEQYF.